This T cell receptor beta chain was retrieved from a study of control samples from healthy donors and cancer patients (TCRdb year 2020). To prepare the library, the immunoSEQ multiplex PCR assay was applied. Not all clones reach the TCRdb copy of this immuneACCESS table, which keeps in-frame sequences only. Checked studies attribute under half of the gap to unresolved V genes and leave the rest unexplained. The sample data list about 100,000 clones, and about 90% of these were observed just once. The top ten clonotypes cover 15% to 20% of the sample. Details on this clone: Its target antigen remains unknown. The sample holds no much larger clone one base away, and base qualities are not on file.

CDR3 length: 12 amino acids, cysteine to phenylalanine. The read is trimmed to its CDR3 DNA, 36 bases read in frame from base 1. V and J lose 2 bases and 7 bases, and a span of 8 bases separates them. From a lookup of the germline V gene, CDR1 and CDR2 are MDHEN and SYDVKM. The sample comprised blood. This TCR came from a woman aged 50 to 60 in good health. The V gene is TRBV28 and the J gene is TRBJ1-1; the D gene cannot be resolved reliably. The bases read TGTGCCAGCAGTTTAGTGGGCTATGAAGCTTTCTTT. Translated, it gives CASSLVGYEAFF.